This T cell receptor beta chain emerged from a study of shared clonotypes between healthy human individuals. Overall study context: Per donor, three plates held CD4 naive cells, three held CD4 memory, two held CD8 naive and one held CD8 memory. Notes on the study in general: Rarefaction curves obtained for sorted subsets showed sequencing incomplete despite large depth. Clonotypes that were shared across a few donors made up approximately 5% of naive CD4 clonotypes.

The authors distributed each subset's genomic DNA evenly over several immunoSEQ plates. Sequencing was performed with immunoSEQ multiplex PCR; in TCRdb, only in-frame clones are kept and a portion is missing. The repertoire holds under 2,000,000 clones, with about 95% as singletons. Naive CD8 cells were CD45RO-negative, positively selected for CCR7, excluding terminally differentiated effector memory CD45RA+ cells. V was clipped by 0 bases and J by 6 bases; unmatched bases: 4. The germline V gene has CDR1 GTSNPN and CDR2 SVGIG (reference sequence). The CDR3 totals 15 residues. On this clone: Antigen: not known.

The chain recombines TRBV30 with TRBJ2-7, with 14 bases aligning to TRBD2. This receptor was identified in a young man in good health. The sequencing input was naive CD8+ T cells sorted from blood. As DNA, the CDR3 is TGTGCCTGGAGTGTACTAGGACTAGCGGGAGGCGAGCAGTACTTC. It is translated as CAWSVLGLAGGEQYF.